Each of the 17 T cell receptor beta chains below was sequenced from the same sample in a study of tumor-infiltrating lymphocytes in localized non-small cell lung cancer. Generated by immunoSEQ multiplex PCR, the TCRdb table keeps only in-frame clones and is missing some. This table has roughly 13,000 clones, less than 75% appearing once. Sequencing used uninvolved lung tissue not adjacent to the tumor. All receptors come from a human donor with non-small cell lung cancer.

This clone occurred once. The J gene is TRBJ2-4, the V gene TRBV2, with a weak D call TRBD2 (8 bases). CDR1 and CDR2 (germline): SNHLY, FYNNEI. V was cut by 1 base and J by 6 bases, with 16 bases left in between. The CDR3 contains 16 residues. CDR3 sequence (DNA): TGTGCCAGCAGTGAAGGACAGGGCGGGAGGACAAACATTCAGTACTTC. Amino acids: CASSEGQGGRTNIQYF.

CDR3 sequence reads: CASSLVRWGQQETQYF. The CDR3, as DNA: TGTGCCAGCAGCTTAGTCCGTTGGGGACAACAAGAGACCCAGTACTTC. J is TRBJ2-5 and V is TRBV11-3; tentatively, D is TRBD1 (6 bases). Deletions cut 1 base from V and 2 bases from J, with 14 bases between. The CDR3 totals 16 residues. From germline, CDR1 is SGHNT and CDR2 YENEEA.

This chain joins TRBV6-4 and TRBJ1-1, with a weak D call TRBD1 (5 bases). Germline CDR1 MRHNA, CDR2 SNTAGT. This CDR3 is 15 amino acids long. V was trimmed by 5 bases and J by 1 base, leaving 14 bases between them. DNA for the CDR3: TGTGCCAGCAGTCGGGAGGGGACTGGGAACACTGAAGCTTTCTTT. This codes for CASSREGTGNTEAFF.

This clone appeared a few times. This rearrangement joins TRBV4-2 to TRBJ1-2; 9 nucleotides agree with TRBD1. Germline loops: CDR1 LGHNA, CDR2 YNFKEQ. The CDR3 length is 15 residues. The V segment lost 0 bases and the J segment 5 bases; nucleotides outside the gene matches: 4. In DNA form, the CDR3 reads TGTGCCAGCAGCCAAGAGGACAGGGGCTCTTATGGCTACACCTTC. As protein: CASSQEDRGSYGYTF.

CDR3 amino acids: CASDGKNTGELFF. For the CDR3, the DNA is TGTGCCAGCGACGGTAAGAACACCGGGGAGCTGTTTTTT. This rearrangement joins TRBV7-3 to TRBJ2-2, with D uncertain. Looked up from germline, CDR1 is SGHTA and CDR2 is FQGTGA. This CDR3 comprises 13 residues. Trimming pared 8 bases from V and 1 base from J, leaving 8 bases between.

The rearrangement joins TRBV7-9 to TRBJ1-1; maybe TRBD1 (6 bases). The CDR3 spans 16 residues. V shed 3 bases and J shed 1 base, with 15 bases lying between them. Germline CDR1 and CDR2: SEHNR and FQNEAQ (reference sequence). For the CDR3, the DNA is TGTGCCAGCAGCTTCGGACAGATCCCCACGAACACTGAAGCTTTCTTT. Encoded protein: CASSFGQIPTNTEAFF.

The table lists this clone with a few counts. V is TRBV6-6 and J is TRBJ1-1; D remains unclear. This CDR3 is 13 amino acids long. Germline V gene lookup returns CDR1 MNHNY and CDR2 SVGAGI (reference sequence). V lost 10 bases and J lost 4, with 16 bases in between. CDR3 coding DNA: TGTGCCATTTACAGACCCCGGAGCACTGAAGCTTTCTTT. It encodes CAIYRPRSTEAFF.

The chain uses TRBV13 and TRBJ1-1, with D possibly TRBD1 on 6 matching bases. CDR1 is PRHDT and CDR2 is FYEKMQ in the germline V gene (reference sequence). V lost 5 bases and J 1 base, leaving 11 bases between the germline ends. This CDR3 contains 14 residues. The chain's CDR3 is CASSPRQANTEAFF. The CDR3 DNA reads TGTGCCAGCAGCCCCCGACAGGCGAACACTGAAGCTTTCTTT.

The genes are TRBV7-9 and TRBJ1-4; D is unclear. The CDR3 totals 16 residues. Trimming cost V 1 base and J 3 bases, with 12 bases left between them. Germline-derived CDR1 and CDR2 are SEHNR and FQNEAQ (reference sequence). DNA of the CDR3: TGTGCCAGCAGCTTAGGATCCTTGGTTTCTAATGAAAAACTGTTTTTT. Protein sequence: CASSLGSLVSNEKLFF.

The chain joins TRBV19 to TRBJ2-3, with 12 bases lining up with TRBD2. In germline, CDR1 is LNHDA, CDR2 SQIVND (reference sequence). The CDR3 loop spans 15 amino acids. J lost 4 bases, V lost 6 bases, and 5 bases had no gene match. CDR3 DNA: TGTGCCAGTAGGCCGTCTAGCGGGAGGGCAGATACGCAGTATTTT. Translated, it gives CASRPSSGRADTQYF.

The chain is built from TRBV28 and TRBJ1-2; possible D gene TRBD1, 6 bases. Trimming removed 4 bases from V and 5 bases from J, with 17 bases in between. This CDR3 comprises 15 residues. In germline, CDR1 is MDHEN, CDR2 SYDVKM. Written as DNA, the CDR3 is TGTGCCAGCAGTTGGGGATTATCGGGGGCTTATGGCTACACCTTC. Its protein product is CASSWGLSGAYGYTF.

The chain carries TRBV18 and TRBJ2-7; the match to TRBD1 covers 8 bases. The germline CDR1 and CDR2 sequences are KGHSH and LQKENI. The CDR3 consists of 15 residues. The junction had 7 bases not matched to a gene; V was cut back by 3 bases and J by 3 bases. CDR3 in DNA: TGTGCCAGCTCACCCGATGGACAGGGACGCTACGAGCAGTACTTC. Its translation is CASSPDGQGRYEQYF.

The chain joins TRBV14 to TRBJ2-1, with TRBD2 matching 9 bases. The CDR3 extends over 15 amino acids. Trimming at V came to 1 base and at J to 4 bases, leaving 2 bases not matched to a gene. Germline loops: CDR1 SGHDN, CDR2 FVKESK. CDR3 sequence reads: CASSQGTSEYNEQFF. The CDR3 nucleotides are TGTGCCAGCAGCCAAGGGACTAGCGAATACAATGAGCAGTTCTTC.

This clone was observed a few times. The J gene is TRBJ1-6, the V gene TRBV7-9; the D gene is possibly TRBD1 (5 bases). The CDR3 spans 15 residues. Trimming cost V 6 bases and J 7 bases, with 16 bases left between them. Germline CDR1 SEHNR, CDR2 FQNEAQ (reference sequence). CDR3 sequence: CASRSPVSGNSPLHF. The CDR3 DNA reads as TGTGCCAGCAGGTCCCCTGTCTCAGGGAATTCACCCCTCCACTTT.

The rearrangement links TRBV30 to TRBJ2-5, with 8 bases that match TRBD2. In germline, CDR1 is GTSNPN, CDR2 SVGIG (reference sequence). V lost 4 bases and J lost 2; bases outside the gene matches: 6. The CDR3 is made up of 14 amino acids. The CDR3 nucleotides are TGTGCCTGGAATAAGCGGGGGTCACAAGAGACCCAGTACTTC. Protein product: CAWNKRGSQETQYF.

This clone was counted once. The CDR3 sequence: CASSAQQGSETQYF. CDR3 coding DNA: TGTGCCAGCAGCGCGCAACAGGGCTCCGAGACCCAGTACTTC. V and J are TRBV5-4 and TRBJ2-5; the D gene is possibly TRBD1 (6 bases). This CDR3 has 14 amino acids. V shed 4 bases and J shed 5 bases, with 15 bases lying between them. Per the germline V gene, CDR1 is SGHNT and CDR2 is YYREEE (reference sequence).

The chain links TRBV27 to TRBJ2-1; D perhaps matches TRBD2 (5 bases). CDR3 length: 17 residues. From germline, CDR1 is MNHEY and CDR2 SMNVEV (reference sequence). V lost 1 base and J lost 6, with 19 bases in between. The CDR3, as DNA: TGTGCCAGCAGTTTATTCAGCCGTCCCGGGGTGGGCAATGAGCAGTTCTTC. Translation: CASSLFSRPGVGNEQFF.